This T cell receptor (beta chain) appears in the sequencing data of a study of CD8 T cells in Susac syndrome. The V and J ends lost 3 bases and 8 bases respectively, with 14 bases between them. CDR3 length equals 13 residues. Germline V gene lookup returns CDR1 SGDLS and CDR2 YYNGEE. RNA was extracted with the RNeasy kit, and a quantity of roughly 0.5 to 1 ug was reverse transcribed using random hexamers. The amplification used immunoSEQ multiplex PCR on TCR beta CDR3; it spanned 54 Vbeta and 13 Jbeta. TCRdb independently ran MiXCR on the immunoSEQ multiplex PCR reads; one entry per CDR3 protein. Altogether over 80,000 distinct CDR3 sequences are present, approximately 92% being singletons, with the ten largest covering roughly 0.32%.

J is TRBJ1-1 and V is TRBV9, with D possibly being TRBD1 (5 bases). This TCR was sampled from a human donor in good health. Sample: CD8+ T cells from PBMCs. CDR3 in DNA: TGTGCCAGCAGCGGGGGCAATGGAATCGAAGCTTTCTTT. Amino acid sequence: CASSGGNGIEAFF.